A selection of T cell receptor beta chains follows, all from one sample in a study of T cell responses to AZD1222 COVID-19 vaccine. The method was immunoSEQ multiplex PCR; TCRdb's version includes in-frame clones alone and lacks a portion of them. The table records fewer than 150,000 clones, roughly nine tenths of them present only once. The specimen comprised peripheral blood, sampled on day 0 of AZD1222 vaccination. The receptor set was obtained from an adult in good health. The CDR3 runs from the conserved cysteine through the conserved F or W. A D gene is named only where the DNA matches it firmly. Expanded clones get a size class; other rows say once, few or many, or leave the size out.

len,abundance,j_gene,v_gene,d_gene,CDR3nt,CDR3aa
13,-,TRBJ1-2,TRBV3-1/TRBV3-2,-,TGTGCCAGCAGTATGGGGGCCACCCATGGCTACACCTTC,CASSMGATHGYTF
15,once,TRBJ1-5,TRBV27,-,TGTGCCAGCAGTTTATCGGACGGGCAGCGTCAGCCCCAGCATTTT,CASSLSDGQRQPQHF
14,-,TRBJ2-7,TRBV29-1,-,TGCAGCGTTCAGAACAGCCGACCGCCCTACGAGCAGTACTTC,CSVQNSRPPYEQYF
15,-,TRBJ2-7,TRBV4-3,-,TGCGCCAGCAGCCGCGGAGCGGATAGCTCCTACGAGCAGTACTTC,CASSRGADSSYEQYF
14,-,TRBJ2-7,TRBV23-1,-,TGCGCCAGCCTCTATATATTCCCCCCCTACGAGCAGTACTTC,CASLYIFPPYEQYF
16,once,TRBJ2-7,TRBV6-6,TRBD2,TGTGCCAGCAGCCCCTTAAGCGGGAGGGGGATCTACGAGCAGTACTTC,CASSPLSGRGIYEQYF
14,-,TRBJ1-6,TRBV6-5,-,TGTGCCAGCAGACCAGATACAGGGTGGTCACCCCTCCACTTT,CASRPDTGWSPLHF
13,-,TRBJ2-3,TRBV5-6,-,TGTGCCAGCAGCCGGGCAGCTAGCGATACGCAGTATTTT,CASSRAASDTQYF
14,-,TRBJ1-2,TRBV2,-,TGTGCCAGCAGTGAATACCCGGGGATCTATGGCTACACCTTC,CASSEYPGIYGYTF
14,-,TRBJ1-2,TRBV4-3,-,TGCGCCAGCAGCCAAGGGGTGTTCAACTATGGCTACACCTTC,CASSQGVFNYGYTF
13,-,TRBJ2-1,TRBV16,-,TGTGCCAGCAGACCTATAGTTAACAATGAGCAGTTCTTC,CASRPIVNNEQFF
16,-,TRBJ2-3,TRBV7-2,-,TGTGCCAGCAGCTTAGTGGCGGGATGGCGGGCAGATACGCAGTATTTT,CASSLVAGWRADTQYF
13,-,TRBJ1-6,TRBV6-1,-,TGTGCCAGCAGTGACAGGTCAAATTCACCCCTCCACTTT,CASSDRSNSPLHF
14,-,TRBJ1-1,TRBV7-9,-,TGTGCCAGCAGCTTAGGGGCAGCGAACACTGAAGCTTTCTTT,CASSLGAANTEAFF
14,once,TRBJ2-1,TRBV4-2,-,TGTGCCAGCAGCCAAGAAAGGTCTCGAAATGAGCAGTTCTTC,CASSQERSRNEQFF
15,once,TRBJ1-2,TRBV4-2,-,TGTGCCAGCAGCCCCGGGGACACCCAAAGAGGTGGCTACACCTTC,CASSPGDTQRGGYTF
14,-,TRBJ2-1,TRBV5-1,-,TGCGCCAGCCGAACAGGGTTTATTGACAATGAGCAGTTCTTC,CASRTGFIDNEQFF
16,-,TRBJ2-7,TRBV27,-,TGTGCCAGCAGTGGCCCCCTCGGGGGGCGAAGATACGAGCAGTACTTC,CASSGPLGGRRYEQYF
14,-,TRBJ1-1,TRBV3-1/TRBV3-2,-,TGTGCCAGCAGCCAAGCCGGCAGGGCGGCTGAAGCTTTCTTT,CASSQAGRAAEAFF
13,-,TRBJ1-5,TRBV30,-,TGTGCCTGGGAACAGGGAAGAGATCAGCCCCAGCATTTT,CAWEQGRDQPQHF
14,once,TRBJ2-2,TRBV4-1,-,TGCGCCAGCAGCCAAGTCTTTGCCGTTGGGGAGCTGTTTTTT,CASSQVFAVGELFF
16,-,TRBJ2-1,TRBV4-2,-,TGTGCCAGCAGCCAAGAAGGAATAGCGGATTACAATGAGCAGTTCTTC,CASSQEGIADYNEQFF
15,-,TRBJ1-1,TRBV3-1/TRBV3-2,TRBD1,TGTGCCAGCAGCCACGCGGACAGGGGGGTATTTCGAGCTTTCTTT,CASSHADRGVFRAFF
16,-,TRBJ1-5,TRBV6-5,TRBD1,TGTGCCAGCAGTTCCAATTTGGACAGGGCCAATCAGCCCCAGCATTTT,CASSSNLDRANQPQHF
15,once,TRBJ1-1,TRBV5-4,-,TGTGCCAGCAGCTTGGATCCGCAGGGCCATACTGAAGCTTTCTTT,CASSLDPQGHTEAFF
14,-,TRBJ2-2,TRBV5-4,TRBD1,TGTGCCAGCAGCAACAGGGGGCGGACCGGGGAGCTGTTTTTT,CASSNRGRTGELFF
16,-,TRBJ2-2,TRBV7-7,TRBD2,TGTGCCAGCAGCTTGGGCGCGGGGGGGCTTACCGGGGAGCTGTTTTTT,CASSLGAGGLTGELFF
17,-,TRBJ2-5,TRBV5-1,TRBD2,TGCGCCAGTACTGAAAGGACTAGCGGGGGGGCGGCGGAGACCCAGTACTTC,CASTERTSGGAAETQYF
15,-,TRBJ2-1,TRBV6-5,-,TGTGCCAGCAGTTTCCAGGGGTTAGGGTCGTGGGAGCAGTTCTTC,CASSFQGLGSWEQFF
15,-,TRBJ2-3,TRBV5-1,TRBD2,TGCGCCAGCAGCTTGGACAGGACTAGCGCAGATACGCAGTATTTT,CASSLDRTSADTQYF
17,-,TRBJ1-2,TRBV19,TRBD1,TGTGCCAGTAGTGCCGGACAGGGATATGGCGCTAACTATGGCTACACCTTC,CASSAGQGYGANYGYTF
16,-,TRBJ2-2,TRBV9,-,TGTGCCAGCACCTCCAAGGGTGGGCCGGGGACCGGGGAGCTGTTTTTT,CASTSKGGPGTGELFF
16,-,TRBJ2-1,TRBV7-8,TRBD2,TGTGCCAGCAGCCGCCGGTCGGGGCGGGAGTTCAATGAGCAGTTCTTC,CASSRRSGREFNEQFF
20,-,TRBJ1-6,TRBV10-1,-,TGCGCCAGCAGTGTAGGCGGATGGGGAGATCATCCCCCCTATAATTCACCCCTCCACTTT,CASSVGGWGDHPPYNSPLHF
15,-,TRBJ2-2,TRBV7-2,TRBD1,TGTGCCAGCAGCTTAGGACAGGGGCGGACCGGGGAGCTGTTTTTT,CASSLGQGRTGELFF
13,-,TRBJ2-5,TRBV3-1/TRBV3-2,-,TGTGCCAGCAGAAAAGACTTAAGAGAGACCCAGTACTTC,CASRKDLRETQYF
14,once,TRBJ1-2,TRBV19,-,TGTGCCAGTTCTAACATCCGGGACAACTATGGCTACACCTTC,CASSNIRDNYGYTF
12,few,TRBJ1-2,TRBV7-2,-,TGTGCCAGCAGCTTAGGCGGCTATGGCTACACCTTC,CASSLGGYGYTF
16,-,TRBJ1-1,TRBV4-2,-,TGTGCCAGCAGCCCAAGCGGGGCGGCGGTAAACACTGAAGCTTTCTTT,CASSPSGAAVNTEAFF
13,once,TRBJ1-2,TRBV27,TRBD1,TGTGCCAGCAGTTTGGACAGGAACTATGGCTACACCTTC,CASSLDRNYGYTF
13,-,TRBJ1-1,TRBV4-1,-,TGCGCCAGCAGCCAAGGGGGATGGGCTGAAGCTTTCTTT,CASSQGGWAEAFF
13,-,TRBJ1-1,TRBV6-5,-,TGTAGCACGGGCCGCGATGAGGGGGCTGAAGCTTTCTTT,CSTGRDEGAEAFF
16,-,TRBJ2-1,TRBV14,-,TGTGCCAGCAGCCAATCGCTACAGGGCGAACAAGGTGAGCAGTTCTTC,CASSQSLQGEQGEQFF
16,-,TRBJ1-6,TRBV15,-,TGTGCCACCAGCAGAGGAATAAACGGGGCTGAATCACCCCTCCACTTT,CATSRGINGAESPLHF
14,-,TRBJ2-3,TRBV7-6,-,TGTGCCAGCAGCTTAGTTGACGAGACAGATACGCAGTATTTT,CASSLVDETDTQYF
14,-,TRBJ1-2,TRBV7-9,TRBD1,TGTGCCAGCAGCCGCGGACAGGGGGCGAAAGGCTACACCTTC,CASSRGQGAKGYTF
12,-,TRBJ1-1,TRBV30,-,TGTGCCTGGGGAGGTTCGAACACTGAAGCTTTCTTT,CAWGGSNTEAFF